Listed below are T cell receptor beta chains from one sample, sequenced in a study of cytomegalovirus exposure and HLA in healthy donors. The table came from immunoSEQ multiplex PCR; TCRdb's copy has only in-frame clones and leaves some out. The data show around 150,000 clones, 80% to 85% seen once. Input material: PBMCs. All receptors come from a male donor in good health and CMV-seronegative. Each CDR3 is given with its conserved first and last residue. Fields, in order: CDR3 protein, clone size, V gene. The size entry is marked missing in some rows and otherwise reads once, few, many or a size class.

CDR3: CASSLYREFQETQYF; size: -; V: TRBV5-6
CDR3: CASSLEVTEDYGYTF; size: -; V: TRBV5-5
CDR3: CASSQAGWNPSYEQYF; size: -; V: TRBV4-1
CDR3: CASSTRTGLATGELFF; size: -; V: TRBV7-3
CDR3: CASSRGNTEAFF; size: once; V: TRBV13
CDR3: CASSHTQPQGLFF; size: -; V: TRBV28
CDR3: CASSMRGTGDGTEAFF; size: -; V: TRBV19
CDR3: CASSFWSSYNSPLHF; size: -; V: TRBV27
CDR3: CASSPQGGGTDTQYF; size: once; V: TRBV5-6
CDR3: CASSLDPGENTIYF; size: -; V: TRBV11-3
CDR3: CACLALAGGPADTQYF; size: -; V: TRBV30
CDR3: CASSLGLKLNTEAFF; size: -; V: TRBV5-4
CDR3: CASSVEPGSYNEQFF; size: -; V: TRBV9
CDR3: CAWIMLPERPSYNEQFF; size: -; V: TRBV30
CDR3: CASSPQTGLTTQYF; size: -; V: TRBV28
CDR3: CASSFRGQNTEAFF; size: -; V: TRBV27
CDR3: CASSLALSAVHDGYTF; size: -; V: TRBV7-2
CDR3: CASSGGGAGANVLTF; size: -; V: TRBV6-1
CDR3: CASSSGRDTIYF; size: -; V: TRBV28
CDR3: CASSARTGGNTEAFF; size: -; V: TRBV7-6
CDR3: CASSLEGIGAEAFF; size: -; V: TRBV27
CDR3: CASSFAWGGETQYF; size: -; V: TRBV28
CDR3: CASSITALGQSTYEQYF; size: -; V: TRBV19
CDR3: CASSESGVGEQYF; size: -; V: TRBV6-1
CDR3: CASSLTSGSRQYF; size: -; V: TRBV5-5
CDR3: CASSMLPGLAASGVQYF; size: -; V: TRBV19
CDR3: CSSSLDIGGTETYEQYF; size: once; V: TRBV7-9
CDR3: CAWRATGGNTEAFF; size: once; V: TRBV30